The T cell receptor (beta chain) under discussion was sequenced for a study of blood T cell repertoires in COVID-19. Overall study: Whether acute or convalescent, the COVID-19 samples came from the United States, Italy and Spain.

CDR1 and CDR2 from the germline V gene are MDHEN and SYDVKM. V lost 7 bases and J 8 bases, leaving 15 bases between the germline ends. This CDR3 has 13 residues. Authors' methods: Estimation of nucleated cell counts relied on the amplification of reference gene primers. Using immunoSEQ multiplex PCR, the repertoire was profiled, and TCRdb retains in-frame clones only, with some absent. For V, J and clone size, that table is used; D and trimming come from the DNA. The data hold fewer than 400,000 clones, with 65% to 90% observed a single time. Recruits, aged roughly 18 to 90 years, lived in under 25 US areas. Cohort 3 recovered donors had two negative PCRs, clearance, or symptom resolution.

What was sequenced was PBMCs or T cells enriched from blood (not recorded which). The origin of this receptor is a man aged 25-45 years who had recovered from COVID-19. This chain uses TRBV28 with TRBJ2-1, with D perhaps TRBD2 (7 bases). The CDR3 nucleotides read TGTGCCAGCACCTTAGGGGGGGCCTATGAGCAGTTCTTC. This gives the protein CASTLGGAYEQFF.